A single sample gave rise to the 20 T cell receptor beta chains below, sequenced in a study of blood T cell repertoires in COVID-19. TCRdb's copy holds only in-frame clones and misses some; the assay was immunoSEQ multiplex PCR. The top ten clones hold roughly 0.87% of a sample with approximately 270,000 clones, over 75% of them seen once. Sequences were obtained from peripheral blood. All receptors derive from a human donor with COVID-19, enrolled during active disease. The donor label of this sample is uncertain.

The CDR3 nucleotides read TGTGCCAGCAGTCTTCAGGGGGGAAACGAAAAACTGTTTTTT. Protein product: CASSLQGGNEKLFF. The genes are TRBV7-6 and TRBJ1-4; 7 bases align to TRBD1. The CDR3 sequence is 14 residues long. Germline loops: CDR1 SGHVS, CDR2 FNYEAQ. V trimming: 6 bases; J trimming: 8 bases; junction bases outside the gene matches: 9.

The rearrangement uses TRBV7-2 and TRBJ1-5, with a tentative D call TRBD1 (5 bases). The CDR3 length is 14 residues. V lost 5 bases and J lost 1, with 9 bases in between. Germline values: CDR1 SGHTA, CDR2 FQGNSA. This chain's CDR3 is CASSDSPSNQPQHF. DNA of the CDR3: TGTGCCAGCAGCGACAGTCCGAGCAATCAGCCCCAGCATTTT. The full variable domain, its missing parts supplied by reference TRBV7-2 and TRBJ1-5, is GAGVSQSPSNKVTEKGKDVELRCDPISGHTALYWYRQSLGQGLEFLIYFQGNSAPDKSGLPSDRFSAERTGGSVSTLTIQRTQQEDSAVYLCASSDSPSNQPQHFGDGTRLSIL.

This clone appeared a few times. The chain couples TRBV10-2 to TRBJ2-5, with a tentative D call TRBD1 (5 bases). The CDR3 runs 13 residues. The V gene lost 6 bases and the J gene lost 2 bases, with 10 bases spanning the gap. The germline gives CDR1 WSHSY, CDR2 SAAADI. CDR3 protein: CASSFTGQETQYF. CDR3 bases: TGCGCCAGCAGCTTCACAGGACAAGAGACCCAGTACTTC.

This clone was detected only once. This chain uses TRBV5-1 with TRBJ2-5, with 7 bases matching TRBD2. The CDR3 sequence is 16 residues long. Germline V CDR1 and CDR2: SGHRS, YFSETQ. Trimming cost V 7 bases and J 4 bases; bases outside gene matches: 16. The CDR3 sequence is CASGLGRRLPPETQYF. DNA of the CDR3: TGCGCCAGCGGACTAGGGAGGCGCCTACCCCCAGAGACCCAGTACTTC.

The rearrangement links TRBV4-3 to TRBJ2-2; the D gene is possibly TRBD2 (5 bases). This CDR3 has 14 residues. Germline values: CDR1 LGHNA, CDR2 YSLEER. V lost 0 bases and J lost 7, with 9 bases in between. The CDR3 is CASSQDQRLGELFF. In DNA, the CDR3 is TGCGCCAGCAGCCAAGATCAGCGGCTCGGGGAGCTGTTTTTT.

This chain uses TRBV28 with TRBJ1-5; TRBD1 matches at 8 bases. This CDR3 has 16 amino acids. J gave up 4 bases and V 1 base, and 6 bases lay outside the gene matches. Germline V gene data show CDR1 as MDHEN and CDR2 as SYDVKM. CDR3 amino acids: CASSLLRQGPNQPQHF. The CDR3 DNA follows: TGTGCCAGCAGTTTATTACGACAGGGGCCAAATCAGCCCCAGCATTTT.

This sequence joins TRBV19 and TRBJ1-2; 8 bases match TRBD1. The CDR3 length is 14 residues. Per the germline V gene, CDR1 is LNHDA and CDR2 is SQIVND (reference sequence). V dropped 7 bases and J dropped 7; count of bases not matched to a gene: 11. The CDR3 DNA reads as TGTGCCAGTACCCCGGGGGACAGGAGGGTTGGCTACACCTTC. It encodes CASTPGDRRVGYTF.

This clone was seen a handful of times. CDR3: CAWSAGQGAYQPQHF. CDR3 sequence (DNA): TGTGCCTGGAGCGCTGGACAGGGGGCTTATCAGCCCCAGCATTTT. The rearrangement uses TRBV30 and TRBJ1-5; TRBD1 matches 11 bases. This CDR3 has 15 residues. Germline loops: CDR1 GTSNPN, CDR2 SVGIG (reference sequence). J gave up 5 bases and V 3 bases, and 6 bases lay outside the gene matches. Full variable domain (missing parts from reference TRBV30 and TRBJ1-5): SQTIHQWPATLVQPVGSPLSLECTVEGTSNPNLYWYRQAAGRGLQLLFYSVGIGQISSEVPQNLSASRPQDRQFILSSKKLLLSDSGFYLCAWSAGQGAYQPQHFGDGTRLSIL.

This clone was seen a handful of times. Here the CDR3 DNA reads TGTGCCAGCAGTTTGGACAGGGGGACGCTTGAGAATGAGCAGTTCTTC. It translates to CASSLDRGTLENEQFF. The chain has TRBV27 and TRBJ2-1, with 10 bases that match TRBD1. J was trimmed by 7 bases and V by 3 bases; bases with no gene match: 9. Germline assignment: CDR1 MNHEY and CDR2 SMNVEV (reference sequence). CDR3 length: 16 amino acids.

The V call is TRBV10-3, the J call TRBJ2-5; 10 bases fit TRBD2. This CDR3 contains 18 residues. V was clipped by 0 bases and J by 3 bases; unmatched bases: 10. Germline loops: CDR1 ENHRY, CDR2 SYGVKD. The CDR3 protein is CAISESAASGSTKETQYF. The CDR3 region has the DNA TGTGCCATCAGTGAGTCTGCGGCTAGCGGGAGTACCAAAGAGACCCAGTACTTC.

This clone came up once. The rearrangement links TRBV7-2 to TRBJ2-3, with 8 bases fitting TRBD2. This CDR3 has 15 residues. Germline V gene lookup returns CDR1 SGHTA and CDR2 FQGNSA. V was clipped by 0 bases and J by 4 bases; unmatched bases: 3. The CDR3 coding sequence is TGTGCCAGCAGCTTAGCAACTAGCGGAGCAGATACGCAGTATTTT. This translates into CASSLATSGADTQYF.

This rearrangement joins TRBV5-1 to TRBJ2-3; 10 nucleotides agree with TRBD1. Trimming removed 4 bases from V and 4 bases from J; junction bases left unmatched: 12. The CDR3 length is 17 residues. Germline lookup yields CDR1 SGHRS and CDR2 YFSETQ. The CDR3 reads CASSDDRGLATADTQYF. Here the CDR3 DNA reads TGCGCCAGCAGCGACGACAGGGGGCTCGCTACGGCAGATACGCAGTATTTT.

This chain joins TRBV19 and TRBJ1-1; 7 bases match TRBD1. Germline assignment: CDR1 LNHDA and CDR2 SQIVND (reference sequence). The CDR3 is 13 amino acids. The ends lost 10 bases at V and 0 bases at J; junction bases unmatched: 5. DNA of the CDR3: TGTGCCACCTGGGGACAGTTGAACACTGAAGCTTTCTTT. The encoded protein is CATWGQLNTEAFF.

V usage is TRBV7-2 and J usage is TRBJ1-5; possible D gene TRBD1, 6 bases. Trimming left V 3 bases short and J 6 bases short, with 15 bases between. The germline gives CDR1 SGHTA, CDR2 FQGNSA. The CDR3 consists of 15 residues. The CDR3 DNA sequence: TGTGCCAGCAGCTTGTATGGGGGGGCAGGTCAGCCCCAGCATTTT. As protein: CASSLYGGAGQPQHF.

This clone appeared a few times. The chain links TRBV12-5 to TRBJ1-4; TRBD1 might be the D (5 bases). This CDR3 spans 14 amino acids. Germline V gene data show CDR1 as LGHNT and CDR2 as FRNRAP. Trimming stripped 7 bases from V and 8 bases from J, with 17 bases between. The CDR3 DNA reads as TGTGCTAGTGCCGGGACCGCGGGGCGGGAAAAACTGTTTTTT. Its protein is CASAGTAGREKLFF.

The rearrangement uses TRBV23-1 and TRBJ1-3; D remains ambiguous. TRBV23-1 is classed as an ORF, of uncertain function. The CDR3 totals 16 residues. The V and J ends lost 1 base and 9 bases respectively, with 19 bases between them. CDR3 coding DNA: TGCGCCAGCAGTCAATGTTGTTCCAGGTCCATTGGCACCATATATTTT. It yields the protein CASSQCCSRSIGTIYF.

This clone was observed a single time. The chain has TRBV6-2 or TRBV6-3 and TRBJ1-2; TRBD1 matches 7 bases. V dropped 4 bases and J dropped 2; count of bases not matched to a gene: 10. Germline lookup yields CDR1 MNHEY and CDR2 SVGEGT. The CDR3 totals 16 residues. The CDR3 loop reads CASSSLGQLKNYGYTF. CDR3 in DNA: TGTGCCAGCAGTTCCTTGGGACAGCTGAAGAACTATGGCTACACCTTC.

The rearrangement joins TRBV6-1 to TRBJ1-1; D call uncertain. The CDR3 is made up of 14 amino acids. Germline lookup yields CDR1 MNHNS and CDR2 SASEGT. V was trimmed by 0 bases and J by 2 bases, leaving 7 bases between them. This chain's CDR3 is CASSEAPGNTEAFF. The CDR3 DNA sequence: TGTGCCAGCAGTGAAGCCCCAGGAAACACTGAAGCTTTCTTT.

CDR3 DNA: TGTGCCAGTAGTATAGATGCAGACTCGGCCAACGTCCTGACTTTC. It yields the protein CASSIDADSANVLTF. The chain links TRBV19 to TRBJ2-6; D not certain. The CDR3 is made up of 15 amino acids. The germline gives CDR1 LNHDA, CDR2 SQIVND (reference sequence). With 0 bases removed from V and 6 bases from J, the gap between germline ends came to 9 bases.

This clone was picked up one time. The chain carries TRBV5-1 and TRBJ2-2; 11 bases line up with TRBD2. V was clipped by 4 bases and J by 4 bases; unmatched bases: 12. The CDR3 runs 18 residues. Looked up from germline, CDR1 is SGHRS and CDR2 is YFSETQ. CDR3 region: CASSISGRAPRGTGELFF. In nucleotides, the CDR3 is TGCGCCAGCAGCATTAGCGGGAGGGCCCCACGGGGCACCGGGGAGCTGTTTTTT.